Listed below are T cell receptor beta chains from one sample, sequenced in a study of shared clonotypes between healthy human individuals. Assay: immunoSEQ multiplex PCR; the TCRdb copy retains only in-frame clones and omits some. The sample includes about 2 million clones, 85% to 95% of them seen just once. Sequencing input: naive CD8+ T cells sorted from blood. The origin of the receptors is a man between 18 and 29 years old in good health. CDR3s include the opening cysteine and the closing phenylalanine or tryptophan. D genes are given only for firm matches. Not all rows give a size; the values are once, few, many and, for expanded clones, a class.

v_call	j_call	clone_size	d_call	cdr3_aa	cdr3_nt
TRBV29-1	TRBJ2-7	NA	TRBD1	CSVDIGTDSYEQYF	TGCAGCGTTGACATAGGGACAGATTCCTACGAGCAGTACTTC
TRBV4-3	TRBJ2-7	NA	TRBD1	CASSRDRNYEQYF	TGCGCCAGCAGCCGGGACAGGAACTACGAGCAGTACTTC
TRBV6-6	TRBJ1-2	NA	NA	CASTTQINYGYTF	TGTGCCAGCACGACCCAAATTAACTATGGCTACACCTTC
TRBV6-1	TRBJ2-2	NA	TRBD1	CASSDGTAPLDTGELFF	TGTGCCAGCAGTGATGGGACAGCCCCACTTGACACCGGGGAGCTGTTTTTT
TRBV4-3	TRBJ2-5	NA	NA	CASSQAPSAETQYF	TGCGCCAGCAGCCAAGCACCTAGCGCAGAGACCCAGTACTTC
TRBV30	TRBJ2-1	NA	NA	CAWTRANEQFF	TGTGCCTGGACCAGGGCGAATGAGCAGTTCTTC
TRBV9	TRBJ2-1	few	TRBD2	CASSPHGAGGPSEQFF	TGTGCCAGCAGCCCCCATGGAGCGGGGGGGCCGAGTGAGCAGTTCTTC
TRBV4-3	TRBJ2-1	once	NA	CASSQVTGLYNEQFF	TGCGCCAGCAGCCAAGTAACAGGGCTCTACAATGAGCAGTTCTTC
TRBV27	TRBJ2-7	NA	NA	CASSLGEGYEQYF	TGTGCCAGCAGTTTAGGGGAAGGCTACGAGCAGTACTTC
TRBV27	TRBJ2-3	NA	NA	CASSSLARGTDTQYF	TGTGCCAGCAGTTCCCTAGCGAGGGGCACAGATACGCAGTATTTT
TRBV5-4	TRBJ2-7	NA	TRBD2	CASRSGLAASYEQYF	TGTGCCAGCAGATCGGGACTAGCGGCGTCCTACGAGCAGTACTTC
TRBV30	TRBJ2-3	NA	TRBD2	CAWGEGSGSRADTQYF	TGTGCCTGGGGGGAGGGAAGCGGGAGTAGGGCAGATACGCAGTATTTT
TRBV6-5	TRBJ2-3	NA	NA	CASSYNSGTDTQYF	TGTGCCAGCAGTTACAATAGTGGCACAGATACGCAGTATTTT
TRBV5-4	TRBJ1-1	NA	NA	CASSLLGGTEAFF	TGTGCCAGCAGCTTGTTAGGGGGCACTGAAGCTTTCTTT
TRBV4-1	TRBJ2-7	NA	NA	CASSVRDTGDEQYF	TGCGCCAGCAGCGTGAGGGACACCGGAGACGAGCAGTACTTC
TRBV6-5	TRBJ2-1	NA	NA	CASSQGWANEQFF	TGTGCCAGCAGCCAGGGCTGGGCTAATGAGCAGTTCTTC
TRBV25-1	TRBJ1-3	NA	NA	CASSETVAGNTIYF	TGTGCCAGCAGTGAGACAGTTGCTGGAAACACCATATATTTT
TRBV30	TRBJ1-1	NA	NA	CAWSPDDTEAFF	TGTGCCTGGAGCCCCGACGACACTGAAGCTTTCTTT
TRBV28	TRBJ2-5	once	TRBD1	CASSYRGQETQYF	TGTGCCAGCAGTTACAGGGGCCAAGAGACCCAGTACTTC
TRBV13	TRBJ2-2	NA	NA	CASSSGLARNTGELFF	TGTGCCAGCAGCTCTGGACTGGCGAGGAACACCGGGGAGCTGTTTTTT
TRBV13	TRBJ1-6	NA	NA	CASSSMRDSPLHF	TGTGCCAGCAGCTCAATGAGAGATTCACCCCTCCACTTT
TRBV30	TRBJ2-7	NA	NA	CALRLQEAPYEQYF	TGTGCCTTAAGGTTACAGGAGGCCCCTTACGAGCAGTACTTC
TRBV5-1	TRBJ2-7	NA	NA	CASSQDWGNNYEQYF	TGCGCCAGCAGTCAGGACTGGGGAAATAACTACGAGCAGTACTTC
TRBV7-9	TRBJ1-3	NA	TRBD1	CASSLTGGPTPSGNTIYF	TGTGCCAGCAGCTTAACAGGGGGCCCAACACCCTCTGGAAACACCATATATTTT
TRBV5-4	TRBJ2-7	NA	NA	CASSLGVGEQYF	TGTGCCAGCAGCTTGGGGGTCGGCGAGCAGTACTTC
TRBV4-3	TRBJ2-7	once	TRBD1	CASSQYPGQSYEQYF	TGCGCCAGCAGCCAATATCCGGGACAGTCCTACGAGCAGTACTTC
TRBV5-1	TRBJ2-7	NA	NA	CASSLTGQTYEQYF	TGCGCCAGCAGCTTGACTGGACAGACCTACGAGCAGTACTTC
TRBV11-2	TRBJ2-5	NA	TRBD2	CASSLVASGLIQETQYF	TGTGCCAGCAGCTTAGTGGCTAGCGGGCTGATACAAGAGACCCAGTACTTC
TRBV9	TRBJ1-5	few	NA	CASSVDGGGNQPQHF	TGTGCCAGCAGCGTAGATGGGGGCGGCAATCAGCCCCAGCATTTT
TRBV27	TRBJ2-3	once	NA	CASSLSGGAYGVPGDTQYF	TGTGCCAGCAGTTTATCCGGTGGGGCCTATGGGGTTCCGGGGGATACGCAGTATTTT
TRBV7-6	TRBJ2-7	NA	NA	CASSEGAGAFHYEQYF	TGTGCCAGCAGCGAAGGAGCAGGGGCGTTCCACTACGAGCAGTACTTC
TRBV2	TRBJ2-3	NA	TRBD2	CASSEAGSGAGTDTQYF	TGTGCCAGCAGTGAAGCGGGTAGCGGGGCAGGCACAGATACGCAGTATTTT
TRBV7-9	TRBJ2-7	NA	NA	CASSFARGVHYEQYF	TGTGCCAGCAGCTTCGCTAGGGGGGTCCACTACGAGCAGTACTTC
TRBV13	TRBJ1-1	NA	NA	CASSLGMQAVNTEAFF	TGTGCCAGCAGCTTAGGGATGCAGGCGGTGAACACTGAAGCTTTCTTT
TRBV28	TRBJ2-5	NA	TRBD2	CASSLLGLASETQYF	TGTGCCAGCAGTCTCTTGGGACTAGCTTCAGAGACCCAGTACTTC
TRBV28	TRBJ2-7	NA	NA	CASTAGLAYEQYF	TGTGCCAGCACCGCAGGGTTGGCCTACGAGCAGTACTTC
TRBV6-5	TRBJ2-1	NA	NA	CASSYFHEQFF	TGTGCCAGCAGTTACTTTCATGAGCAGTTCTTC
TRBV28	TRBJ1-6	NA	NA	CASNTGYSPLHF	TGTGCCAGCAATACAGGGTATTCACCCCTCCACTTT
TRBV11-3	TRBJ2-1	NA	TRBD1	CASSGDRGTYNEQFF	TGTGCCAGCAGCGGAGACAGGGGGACCTACAATGAGCAGTTCTTC
TRBV2	TRBJ2-6	NA	TRBD2	CASKDSGYISGANVLTF	TGTGCCAGCAAGGATAGCGGGTACATCTCTGGGGCCAACGTCCTGACTTTC
TRBV12-5	TRBJ2-7	NA	TRBD1	CASGGRDRDPLSSYEQYF	TGTGCTAGTGGTGGCCGGGACAGGGACCCTCTCAGCTCCTACGAGCAGTACTTC
TRBV11-2	TRBJ2-7	once	TRBD2	CASSLTSGSSYEQYF	TGTGCCAGCAGCTTAACTAGCGGGAGCTCCTACGAGCAGTACTTC
TRBV7-2	TRBJ2-5	NA	TRBD2	CASSLWTSGQETQYF	TGTGCCAGCAGCCTTTGGACTAGCGGCCAAGAGACCCAGTACTTC
TRBV6-6	TRBJ2-7	NA	NA	CASSPGPDNSYEQYF	TGTGCCAGCAGCCCCGGCCCTGACAACTCCTACGAGCAGTACTTC
TRBV4-1	TRBJ2-7	NA	NA	CASSQKLPAEGSYEQYF	TGCGCCAGCAGCCAAAAGCTGCCAGCGGAGGGCTCCTACGAGCAGTACTTC
TRBV4-1	TRBJ1-1	NA	NA	CASSQDWGSTEAFF	TGCGCCAGCAGCCAAGATTGGGGGAGCACTGAAGCTTTCTTT
TRBV7-8	TRBJ2-7	NA	TRBD2	CASSSAASGLHREQYF	TGTGCCAGCAGCTCCGCCGCTAGCGGCCTCCACCGGGAGCAGTACTTC
TRBV18	TRBJ2-1	NA	NA	CASSLPAAPTLEQFF	TGTGCCAGCTCACTCCCGGCGGCCCCAACGTTGGAGCAGTTCTTC
TRBV28	TRBJ2-2	once	NA	CASSLRVLNTGELFF	TGTGCCAGCAGTTTACGTGTTCTGAACACCGGGGAGCTGTTTTTT